The T cell receptor beta chain under discussion was sequenced for a study of blood T cell repertoires in COVID-19. Study context: The cDNA or gDNA used as material had been derived from T cells, B-cell-depleted T cells, or PBMCs.

The CDR3 contains 12 residues. Per germline, CDR1 SGHNT and CDR2 YYREEE (reference sequence). V lost 4 bases and J lost 10, with 12 bases in between. Study processing details: Reference gene primers were amplified, and this amplification served to estimate nucleated cell counts. Sequencing used immunoSEQ multiplex PCR; TCRdb keeps in-frame clones, though not all of them. V, J and clone size derive from that table, while D and trimming were established from the DNA sequence. The sample carries roughly 350,000 clones, around 87% recorded once. Seattle patients were enrolled while actively infected and followed longitudinally.

Sequenced: peripheral blood. The chain combines TRBV5-4 with TRBJ2-1, with D perhaps TRBD1 (6 bases). This clonotype was obtained from a woman aged 50 to 60 with COVID-19, enrolled during active disease. CDR3 nucleotide sequence: TGTGCCAGCAGCGGGGGCCCCTCGGAGCAGTTCTTC. Protein sequence: CASSGGPSEQFF.